Listed below are T cell receptor beta chains from one sample, sequenced in a study of blood T cells in healthy people across ages. Using its own MiXCR run on the 5' RACE reads, TCRdb lists one record per CDR3 protein. The sample holds hundreds of thousands of distinct CDR3 sequences, about 61% seen once. The sample was blood. The receptors originated from a man aged 35 to 55 in good health. Both conserved end residues are part of each CDR3. D genes are given only for firm matches. Where a row states a size, it is once, few, many or the class of an expanded clone; other rows omit it.

d_gene,abundance,j_gene,v_gene,CDR3nt,CDR3aa
TRBD2,few,TRBJ2-7,TRBV6-1,TGTGCCAGCAGTAAACCACCGGGACTAGCGGGATTGAGCTCCTACGAGCAGTACTTC,CASSKPPGLAGLSSYEQYF
-,-,TRBJ2-1,TRBV5-1,TGCGCCAGCAGCTTGGGGGGTGGGATCAATGAGCAGTTCTTC,CASSLGGGINEQFF
-,-,TRBJ1-5,TRBV15,TGTGCCACCAGCATTGGACGGCTCCATTCGGGGTCTAGCAATCAGCCCCAGCATTTT,CATSIGRLHSGSSNQPQHF
TRBD2,-,TRBJ2-1,TRBV20-1,TGCAGTGCTGAGCGGGGGAGCTCCTACAATGGGCAGTTCTTC,CSAERGSSYNGQFF
TRBD1,-,TRBJ2-1,TRBV7-9,TGTGCCAGCAGCTTATCCACCGGGACAGCAAATCCCAGTGAGCAGTTCTTC,CASSLSTGTANPSEQFF
TRBD1,few,TRBJ1-5,TRBV6-6,TGTGCCAGCAGTCTTAACCTCAGGGGGCTCGATCAGCCCCAGCATTTT,CASSLNLRGLDQPQHF
-,few,TRBJ1-5,TRBV18,TGTGCCAGCTCACCTTCGTGGGGAGAAGGCAATCAGCCCCAGCATTTT,CASSPSWGEGNQPQHF
TRBD2,-,TRBJ2-5,TRBV5-6,TGTGCTAGCAGCTTGGAAACGGGGGGGGCGGAGACCCAGTACTTC,CASSLETGGAETQYF
-,-,TRBJ2-5,TRBV5-4,TGTGCCAGCAGCTTTATCGGGAGCCAAGAGACCCAGTACTTC,CASSFIGSQETQYF
-,-,TRBJ2-7,TRBV29-1,TGCAGCGTTGACAGCCCCGGCTACGAGCAGTACTTC,CSVDSPGYEQYF
-,-,TRBJ1-5,TRBV3-1,TGTGCCAGCAGCCAAGATCTGAACCTTAGCAATCAGCCCCAGCATTTT,CASSQDLNLSNQPQHF
-,once,TRBJ2-5,TRBV9,TGTGCCAGCAGCGTAGGCTCTTTTAAAGAGACCCAGTACTTC,CASSVGSFKETQYF
-,-,TRBJ1-2,TRBV14,TGTGCCAGCAGCCAAAACGGTCTCAGGGTCTCTTCTAACTATGGCTACACCTTC,CASSQNGLRVSSNYGYTF
TRBD1,few,TRBJ2-5,TRBV29-1,TGCAGCGTTGAAGACAGGGACAGGGGGCAAGAGACCCAGTACTTC,CSVEDRDRGQETQYF
-,-,TRBJ2-3,TRBV7-2,TGTGCCAGCAGGCGGGCGCCTAGCACAGATACGCAGTATTTT,CASRRAPSTDTQYF
-,-,TRBJ2-5,TRBV5-5,TGTGCCAGCAGCTTGACGCAGGGGCGGGAGACCCAGTACTTC,CASSLTQGRETQYF
TRBD2,-,TRBJ2-1,TRBV5-1,TGCGCCAGCAGCTTGGTGGCTAGCGGGAGCGGCGATGAGCAGTTCTTC,CASSLVASGSGDEQFF
TRBD1,-,TRBJ2-1,TRBV7-2,TGTGCCAGCAGCTCCCAACACAGGGCAGGGGGCCCCTACAATGAGCAGTTCTTC,CASSSQHRAGGPYNEQFF
-,-,TRBJ2-1,TRBV21-1,TGTGCCAGCAGCAAAGAGAGGGGCCGTAGGATTAATGAGCAGTTCTTC,CASSKERGRRINEQFF
-,-,TRBJ2-3,TRBV12-3/TRBV12-4,TGTGCCAGCAGTAGAGGTGCCGCAGATACGCAGTATTTT,CASSRGAADTQYF
-,-,TRBJ2-1,TRBV20-1,TGCAGCTCTAGGGGCGGGACCTACAATGAGCAGTTCTTC,CSSRGGTYNEQFF
-,-,TRBJ2-7,TRBV18,TGTGCCAGCTCACCGAGTAAGACAGGCCTCTACGAGCAGTACTTC,CASSPSKTGLYEQYF
TRBD1,-,TRBJ1-5,TRBV20-1,TGCAGTGCTAGAGATCCCGGACAGGAGAATCAGCCCCAGCATTTT,CSARDPGQENQPQHF
-,-,TRBJ2-1,TRBV7-2,TGTGCCAGCAGCTACGGGACGCTCTACAATGAGCAGTTCTTC,CASSYGTLYNEQFF
-,-,TRBJ2-3,TRBV11-3,TGTGCCAGCACCCAACGGGGGCAAGATACGCAGTATTTT,CASTQRGQDTQYF
-,-,TRBJ1-5,TRBV28,TGTGCCAGCATACCACCGGGACGTCCCAATCAGCCCCAGCATTTT,CASIPPGRPNQPQHF
-,-,TRBJ1-2,TRBV20-1,TGCAGTGCTCCCGATATCCGGGTCGCTAACTATGGCTACACCTTC,CSAPDIRVANYGYTF
TRBD2,-,TRBJ2-1,TRBV20-1,TGCAGTACCTCCCCATTGGGACTAGCGGGGGTGAATGAGCAGTTCTTC,CSTSPLGLAGVNEQFF
-,-,TRBJ2-7,TRBV4-2,TGTGCCAGCAGCCAAGAACCTAGCTCCTACAATGAGCAGTACTTC,CASSQEPSSYNEQYF
-,-,TRBJ1-4,TRBV21-1,TGTGCCAGCAGCAAAGCGCTGGGAAGGGGGGGGAATGAAAAACTGTTTTTT,CASSKALGRGGNEKLFF
-,-,TRBJ2-7,TRBV7-2,TGTGCCAGCAGCTTAGAACCCAACGCTCTCTCCTACGAGCAGTACTTC,CASSLEPNALSYEQYF
TRBD1,few,TRBJ1-1,TRBV7-8,TGTGCCAGCAGCGCTACAGGGGACCGGAGTGAAGCTTTCTTT,CASSATGDRSEAFF
TRBD1,-,TRBJ2-7,TRBV27,TGTGCCAGCAGTTTTGGGACAGGTTTGACCTACGAGCAGTACTTC,CASSFGTGLTYEQYF
-,-,TRBJ2-7,TRBV7-9,TGTGCCAGCAGCAAGCCTTCAAGCTACGAGCAGTACTTC,CASSKPSSYEQYF
TRBD2,-,TRBJ2-5,TRBV7-2,TGTGCCGTCGGCGGGGGATGGCAACAAGAGACCCAGTACTTC,CAVGGGWQQETQYF
TRBD2,-,TRBJ2-3,TRBV14,TGTGCCAGCAGCCAAGATCTAGCGGGGGGAACCACAGATACGCAGTATTTT,CASSQDLAGGTTDTQYF
-,-,TRBJ1-2,TRBV6-5,TGTGCCAGCAGTTACTCTCTCGGAATAGGTAGTAACACTAACTATGGCTACACCTTC,CASSYSLGIGSNTNYGYTF
-,-,TRBJ2-7,TRBV20-1,TGCAGTGCCAAGGGCCGGGGGTACCAGTACTTC,CSAKGRGYQYF
TRBD2,-,TRBJ2-5,TRBV7-2,TGTGCCAACAGCTTAGGTAGCGGGGAGACCCAGTACTTC,CANSLGSGETQYF
-,-,TRBJ1-1,TRBV6-5,TGTGCCAGCAGTATCCACCAGAACACTGAAGCTTTCTTT,CASSIHQNTEAFF
-,-,TRBJ2-1,TRBV2,TGTGCCAGCAGTGACTTGGGACTCTCGAGCTCCTACAATGAGCAGTTCTTC,CASSDLGLSSSYNEQFF
-,-,TRBJ2-3,TRBV14,TGTGCCAGCAGCCAAGATGATAAGGGCCGGACTAGCACAGATACGCAGTATTTT,CASSQDDKGRTSTDTQYF
-,-,TRBJ2-3,TRBV6-2/TRBV6-3,TGTGCCAGCAGCAAGAAGACCGGAACCTTATTCACAGATACGCAGTATTTT,CASSKKTGTLFTDTQYF
TRBD1,-,TRBJ2-3,TRBV12-3/TRBV12-4,TGTGCCAGCAGGTGGACGGGACAGCGCACAGATACGCAGTATTTT,CASRWTGQRTDTQYF
TRBD2,once,TRBJ2-1,TRBV20-1,TGCAGTGCTAGAAAGGGACTAGCGGGAGATGAGCAGTTCTTC,CSARKGLAGDEQFF
-,-,TRBJ2-2,TRBV24-1,TGTGCCACCAGTGAGAGTCGGGAGCTGTTTTTT,CATSESRELFF
TRBD2,-,TRBJ2-7,TRBV27,TGTGCCAGCAGTAGCGGGAGTCTTTACGAGCAGTACTTC,CASSSGSLYEQYF
TRBD2,-,TRBJ2-1,TRBV5-1,TGCGCCAGCAGCAACGGACTAGCGGGCCGCTACAATGAGCAGTTCTTC,CASSNGLAGRYNEQFF